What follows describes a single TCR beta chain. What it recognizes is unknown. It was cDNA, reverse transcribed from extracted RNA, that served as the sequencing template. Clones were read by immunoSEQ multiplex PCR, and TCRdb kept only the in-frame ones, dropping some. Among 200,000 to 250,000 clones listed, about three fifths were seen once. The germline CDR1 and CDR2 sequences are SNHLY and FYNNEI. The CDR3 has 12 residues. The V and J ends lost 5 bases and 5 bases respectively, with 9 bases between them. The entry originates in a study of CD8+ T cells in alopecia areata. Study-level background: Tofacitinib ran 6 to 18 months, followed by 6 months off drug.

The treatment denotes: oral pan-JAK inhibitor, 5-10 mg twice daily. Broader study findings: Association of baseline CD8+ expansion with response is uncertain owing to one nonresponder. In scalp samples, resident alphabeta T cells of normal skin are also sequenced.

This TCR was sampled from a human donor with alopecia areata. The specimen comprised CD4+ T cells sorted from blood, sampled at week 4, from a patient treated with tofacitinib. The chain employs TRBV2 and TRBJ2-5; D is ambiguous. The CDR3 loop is CASSTLGETQYF. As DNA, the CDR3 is TGTGCCAGCAGTACCCTAGGGGAGACCCAGTACTTC.